The clone carrying this T cell receptor beta chain showed up just once. The CDR3 is 14 amino acids. CDR1 and CDR2 from the germline V gene are SGHAT and FQNNGV. V shed 5 bases, J shed 4 bases, and the junction held 7 bases outside the gene matches. Adults between roughly 18 and 100 years of age took part from more than 20 US areas. Clinical history reported by participants formed the basis on which cohorts were assigned. For recovered donors of Cohort 3, there were two negative PCRs, clearance, or symptom resolution. This entry belongs to a study of blood T cell repertoires in COVID-19. Study as a whole: Sites in the United States, Italy and Spain provided acute and convalescent COVID-19 samples.

The repertoire was sequenced with immunoSEQ multiplex PCR; TCRdb's copy has only in-frame clones and lacks some. The repertoire holds a few hundred thousand clones, with approximately 90% as singletons. The V call is TRBV11-2, the J call TRBJ2-5, with 7 bases fitting TRBD1. Source material: PBMCs or T cells enriched from blood (not recorded which). The source of this sequence is a woman between 18 and 29 years old who had recovered from COVID-19. The CDR3 here is CASSLQTGIETQYF. In DNA, the CDR3 is TGTGCCAGCAGCCTCCAGACAGGGATAGAGACCCAGTACTTC.